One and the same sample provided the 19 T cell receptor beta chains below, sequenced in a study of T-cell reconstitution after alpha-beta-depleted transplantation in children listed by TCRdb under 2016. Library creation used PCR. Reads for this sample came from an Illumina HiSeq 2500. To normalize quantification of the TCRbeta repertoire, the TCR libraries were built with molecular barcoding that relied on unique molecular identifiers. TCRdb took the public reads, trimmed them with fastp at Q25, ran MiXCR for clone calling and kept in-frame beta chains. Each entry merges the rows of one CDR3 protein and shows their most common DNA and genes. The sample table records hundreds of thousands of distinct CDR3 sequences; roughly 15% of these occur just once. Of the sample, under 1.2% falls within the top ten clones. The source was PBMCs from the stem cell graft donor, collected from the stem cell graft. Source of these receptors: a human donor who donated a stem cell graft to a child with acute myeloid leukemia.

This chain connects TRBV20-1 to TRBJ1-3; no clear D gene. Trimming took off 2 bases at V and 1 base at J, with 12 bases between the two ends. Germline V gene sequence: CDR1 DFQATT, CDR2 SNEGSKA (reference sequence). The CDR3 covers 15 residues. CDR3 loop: CSARRWSPSGNTIYF. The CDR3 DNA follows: TGCAGTGCTAGACGATGGTCTCCATCTGGAAACACCATATATTTT.

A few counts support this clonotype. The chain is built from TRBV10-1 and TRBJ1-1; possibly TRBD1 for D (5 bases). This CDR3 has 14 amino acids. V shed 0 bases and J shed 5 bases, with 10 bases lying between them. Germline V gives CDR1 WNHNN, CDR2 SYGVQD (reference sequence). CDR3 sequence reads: CASSESGGATEAFF. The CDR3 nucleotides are TGCGCCAGCAGTGAGTCGGGAGGGGCTACTGAAGCTTTCTTT.

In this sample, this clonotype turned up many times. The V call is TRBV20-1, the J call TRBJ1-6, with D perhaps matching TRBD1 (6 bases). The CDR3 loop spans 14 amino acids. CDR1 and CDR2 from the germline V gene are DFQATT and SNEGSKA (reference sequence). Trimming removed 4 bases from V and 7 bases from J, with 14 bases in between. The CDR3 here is CSATVRGNNSPLHF. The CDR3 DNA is TGCAGTGCTACCGTCAGGGGAAACAATTCACCCCTCCACTTT.

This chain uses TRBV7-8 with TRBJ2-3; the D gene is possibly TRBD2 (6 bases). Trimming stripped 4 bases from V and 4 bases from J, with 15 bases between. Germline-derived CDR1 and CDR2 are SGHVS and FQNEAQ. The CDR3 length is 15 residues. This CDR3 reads CASSSRLVGSDTQYF. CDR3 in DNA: TGTGCCAGCAGCTCAAGACTAGTGGGATCAGATACGCAGTATTTT.

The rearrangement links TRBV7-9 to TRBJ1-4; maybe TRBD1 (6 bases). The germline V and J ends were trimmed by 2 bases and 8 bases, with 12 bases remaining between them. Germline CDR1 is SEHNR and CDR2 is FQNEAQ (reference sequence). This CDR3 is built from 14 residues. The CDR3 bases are TGTGCCAGCAGCTTATCCCCGAGGGGGGAAAAACTGTTTTTT. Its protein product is CASSLSPRGEKLFF.

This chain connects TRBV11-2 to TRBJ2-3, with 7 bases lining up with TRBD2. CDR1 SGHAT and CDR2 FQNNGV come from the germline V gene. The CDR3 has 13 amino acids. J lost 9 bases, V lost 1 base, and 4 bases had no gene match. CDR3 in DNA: TGTGCCAGCAGCTTAGTTAGGGAGGGCACGCAGTATTTT. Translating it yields CASSLVREGTQYF. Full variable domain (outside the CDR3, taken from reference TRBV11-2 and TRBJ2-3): EAGVAQSPRYKIIEKRQSVAFWCNPISGHATLYWYQQILGQGPKLLIQFQNNGVVDDSQLPKDRFSAERLKGVDSTLKIQPAKLEDSAVYLCASSLVREGTQYFGPGTRLTVL.

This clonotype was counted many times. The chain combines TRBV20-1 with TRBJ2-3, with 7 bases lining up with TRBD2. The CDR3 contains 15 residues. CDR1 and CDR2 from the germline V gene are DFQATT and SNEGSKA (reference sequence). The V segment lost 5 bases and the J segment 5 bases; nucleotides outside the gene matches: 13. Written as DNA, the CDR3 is TGCAGTGCTCGCCTCGGAGCGGGGACCCTAGATACGCAGTATTTT. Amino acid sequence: CSARLGAGTLDTQYF.

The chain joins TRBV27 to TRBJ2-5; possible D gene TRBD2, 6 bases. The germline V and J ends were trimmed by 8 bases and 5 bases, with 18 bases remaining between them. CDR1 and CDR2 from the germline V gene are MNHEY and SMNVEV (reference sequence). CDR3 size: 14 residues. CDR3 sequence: CASAGRGDWETQYF. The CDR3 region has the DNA TGTGCCAGCGCGGGACGAGGGGACTGGGAGACCCAGTACTTC.

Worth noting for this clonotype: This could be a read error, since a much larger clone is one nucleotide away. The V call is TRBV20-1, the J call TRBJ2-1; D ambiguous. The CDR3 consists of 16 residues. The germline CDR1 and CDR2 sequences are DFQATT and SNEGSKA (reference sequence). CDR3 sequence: CCAREVHPSLYNEQFF. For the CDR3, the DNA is TGCTGTGCTAGAGAGGTCCACCCTTCACTTTACAATGAGCAGTTCTTC.

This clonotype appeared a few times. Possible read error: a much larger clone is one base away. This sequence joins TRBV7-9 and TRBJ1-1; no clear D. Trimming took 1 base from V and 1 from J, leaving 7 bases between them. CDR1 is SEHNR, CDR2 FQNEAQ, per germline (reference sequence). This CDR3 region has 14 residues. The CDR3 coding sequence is TGTGCCAGCAGCTTAGGGAGGGCGAACACTGAAGCTTTCTTT. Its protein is CASSLGRANTEAFF.

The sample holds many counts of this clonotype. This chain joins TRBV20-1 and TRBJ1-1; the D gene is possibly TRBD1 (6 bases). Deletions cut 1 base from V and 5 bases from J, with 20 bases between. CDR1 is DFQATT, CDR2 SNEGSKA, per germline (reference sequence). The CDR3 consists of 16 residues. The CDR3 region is CSARGVRDQGRTEAFF. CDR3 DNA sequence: TGCAGTGCTAGAGGGGTAAGAGACCAGGGGAGGACTGAAGCTTTCTTT.

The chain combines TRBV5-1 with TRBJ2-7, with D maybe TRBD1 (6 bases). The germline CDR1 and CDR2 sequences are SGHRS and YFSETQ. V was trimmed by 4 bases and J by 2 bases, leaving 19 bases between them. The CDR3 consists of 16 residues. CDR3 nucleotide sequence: TGCGCCAGCAGCCCTACAGGGACCCCCGGCCCCTACGAGCAGTACTTC. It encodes CASSPTGTPGPYEQYF.

CDR3 nucleotide sequence: TGCAGTGCTAGCCCTCTACATCAGTTCTATGGCTACACCTTC. This gives the protein CSASPLHQFYGYTF. This chain joins TRBV20-1 and TRBJ1-2, with D uncertain. Germline assignment: CDR1 DFQATT and CDR2 SNEGSKA (reference sequence). The CDR3 spans 14 residues. Trimming removed 3 bases from V and 4 bases from J, with 15 bases in between.

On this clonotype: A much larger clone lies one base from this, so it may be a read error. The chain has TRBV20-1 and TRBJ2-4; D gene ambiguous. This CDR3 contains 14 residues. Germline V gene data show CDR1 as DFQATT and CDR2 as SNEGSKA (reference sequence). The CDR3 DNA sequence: TGCAGTGCTAGAGTGCAGGCGGCCAAAAACATTCCGTACTTC. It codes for CSARVQAAKNIPYF.

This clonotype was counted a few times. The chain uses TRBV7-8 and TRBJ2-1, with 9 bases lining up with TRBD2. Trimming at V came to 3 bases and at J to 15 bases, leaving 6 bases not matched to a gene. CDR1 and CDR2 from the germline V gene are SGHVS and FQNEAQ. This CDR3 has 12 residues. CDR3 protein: CASSLDAGGLFF. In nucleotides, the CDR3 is TGTGCCAGCAGCTTGGATGCGGGGGGGCTGTTCTTC.

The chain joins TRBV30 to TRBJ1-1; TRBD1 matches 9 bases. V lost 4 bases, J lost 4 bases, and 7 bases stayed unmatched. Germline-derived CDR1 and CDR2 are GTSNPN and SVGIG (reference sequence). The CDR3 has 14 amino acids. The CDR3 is CAWNSPQGATEAFF. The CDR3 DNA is TGTGCCTGGAATTCCCCACAGGGGGCCACTGAAGCTTTCTTT.

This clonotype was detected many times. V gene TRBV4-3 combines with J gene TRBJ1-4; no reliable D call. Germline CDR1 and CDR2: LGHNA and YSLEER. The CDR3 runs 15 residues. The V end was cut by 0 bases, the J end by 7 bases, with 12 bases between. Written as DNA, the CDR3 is TGCGCCAGCAGCCAAGATCGGACGGAGTTTGAAAAACTGTTTTTT. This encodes CASSQDRTEFEKLFF.

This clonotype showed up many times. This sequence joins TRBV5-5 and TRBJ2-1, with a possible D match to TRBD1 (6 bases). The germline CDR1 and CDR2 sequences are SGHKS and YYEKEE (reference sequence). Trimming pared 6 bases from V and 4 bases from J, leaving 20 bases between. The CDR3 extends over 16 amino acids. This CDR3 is CASKLMPGQQYNEQFF. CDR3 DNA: TGTGCCAGCAAATTGATGCCCGGACAGCAATACAATGAGCAGTTCTTC.

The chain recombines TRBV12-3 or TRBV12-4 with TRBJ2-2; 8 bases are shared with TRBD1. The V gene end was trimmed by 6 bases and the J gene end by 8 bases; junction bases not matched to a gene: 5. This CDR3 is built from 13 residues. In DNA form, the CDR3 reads TGTGCCAGCAGAGGGACAGGCAAAGGGGAGCTGTTTTTT. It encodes CASRGTGKGELFF.